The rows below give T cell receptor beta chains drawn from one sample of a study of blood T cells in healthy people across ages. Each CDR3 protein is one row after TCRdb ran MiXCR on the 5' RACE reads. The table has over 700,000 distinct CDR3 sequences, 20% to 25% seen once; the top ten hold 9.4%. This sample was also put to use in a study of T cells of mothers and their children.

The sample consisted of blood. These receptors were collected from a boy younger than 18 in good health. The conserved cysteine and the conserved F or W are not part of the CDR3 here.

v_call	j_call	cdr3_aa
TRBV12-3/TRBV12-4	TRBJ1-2	ASSPWPLARYGYT
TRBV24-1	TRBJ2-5	ATTRTFKTQY
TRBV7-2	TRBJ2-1	ASSQQGFFSYNEQF
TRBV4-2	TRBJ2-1	ASSQDPEQYNEQF
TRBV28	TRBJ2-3	ASTEGFTDTQY
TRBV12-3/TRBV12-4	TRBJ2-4	ASSQDGDRVATTRIAKNIQY
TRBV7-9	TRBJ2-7	ASSSTPWGEVIYEQY
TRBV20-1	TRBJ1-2	SARGRQGQGYT
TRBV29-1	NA	SVEGVDEQY
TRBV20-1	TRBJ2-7	SARDIGHEQY
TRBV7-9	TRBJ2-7	ASSSWTAYEQY
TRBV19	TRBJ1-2	ASSPTGAKTYGYT
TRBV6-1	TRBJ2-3	ASSAGWADTQY
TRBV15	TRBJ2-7	ATSTGVVYEQY
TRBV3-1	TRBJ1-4	ASSRRDPTNEKLF
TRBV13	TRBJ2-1	ASSPTLRMTSGRVGEQF